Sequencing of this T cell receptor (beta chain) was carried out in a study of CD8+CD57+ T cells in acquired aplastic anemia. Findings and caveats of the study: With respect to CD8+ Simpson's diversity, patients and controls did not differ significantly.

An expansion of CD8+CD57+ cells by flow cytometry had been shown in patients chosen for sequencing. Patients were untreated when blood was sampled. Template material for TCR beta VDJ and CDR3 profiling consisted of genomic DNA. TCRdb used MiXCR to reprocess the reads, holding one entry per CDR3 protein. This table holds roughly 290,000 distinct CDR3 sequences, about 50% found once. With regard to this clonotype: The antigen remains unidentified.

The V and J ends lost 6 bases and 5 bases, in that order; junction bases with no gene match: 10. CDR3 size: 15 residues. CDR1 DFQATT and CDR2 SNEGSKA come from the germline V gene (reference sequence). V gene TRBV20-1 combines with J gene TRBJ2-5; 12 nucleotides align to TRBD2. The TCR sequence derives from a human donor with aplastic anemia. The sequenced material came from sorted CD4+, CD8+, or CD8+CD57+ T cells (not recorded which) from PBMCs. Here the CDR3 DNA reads TGCAGTGCAACAACTAGCGGGGGGCCGGGGGAGACCCAGTACTTC. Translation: CSATTSGGPGETQYF.